This T cell receptor beta chain comes out of a study of cytomegalovirus exposure and HLA in healthy donors. It was with 60 Vbeta and 13 Jbeta primers that the PCR ran. Original data processing: There were about 86 million unique TCR beta chains by a later count, and 10 million to 12 million of them were shared. Libraries were prepared by immunoSEQ multiplex PCR; TCRdb keeps only in-frame clonotypes and omits some of them. For V, J and clone size, that table is used; D and trimming come from the DNA. In all, the sample yields 200,000 or so clones. In regard to this clone: Its target is not known. The same CDR3 arises from other DNA sequences in this sample as well.

Germline CDR1 is SGDLS and CDR2 is YYNGEE. V shed 0 bases, J shed 2 bases, and the junction held 2 bases outside the gene matches. This CDR3 is 14 amino acids long. Study outcomes and limitations: Per published accounts, TCR beta sequences correctly predicted the HLA-A and HLA-B alleles of most subjects.

This TCR was sampled from a boy aged 5-17 years in good health and CMV-seronegative. Sequencing was performed on PBMCs. The chain carries TRBV9 and TRBJ2-7, with TRBD1 matching over 7 bases. CDR3 sequence reads: CASSVGQGAYEQYF. CDR3 nucleotide sequence: TGTGCCAGCAGCGTAGGACAGGGAGCCTACGAGCAGTACTTC.